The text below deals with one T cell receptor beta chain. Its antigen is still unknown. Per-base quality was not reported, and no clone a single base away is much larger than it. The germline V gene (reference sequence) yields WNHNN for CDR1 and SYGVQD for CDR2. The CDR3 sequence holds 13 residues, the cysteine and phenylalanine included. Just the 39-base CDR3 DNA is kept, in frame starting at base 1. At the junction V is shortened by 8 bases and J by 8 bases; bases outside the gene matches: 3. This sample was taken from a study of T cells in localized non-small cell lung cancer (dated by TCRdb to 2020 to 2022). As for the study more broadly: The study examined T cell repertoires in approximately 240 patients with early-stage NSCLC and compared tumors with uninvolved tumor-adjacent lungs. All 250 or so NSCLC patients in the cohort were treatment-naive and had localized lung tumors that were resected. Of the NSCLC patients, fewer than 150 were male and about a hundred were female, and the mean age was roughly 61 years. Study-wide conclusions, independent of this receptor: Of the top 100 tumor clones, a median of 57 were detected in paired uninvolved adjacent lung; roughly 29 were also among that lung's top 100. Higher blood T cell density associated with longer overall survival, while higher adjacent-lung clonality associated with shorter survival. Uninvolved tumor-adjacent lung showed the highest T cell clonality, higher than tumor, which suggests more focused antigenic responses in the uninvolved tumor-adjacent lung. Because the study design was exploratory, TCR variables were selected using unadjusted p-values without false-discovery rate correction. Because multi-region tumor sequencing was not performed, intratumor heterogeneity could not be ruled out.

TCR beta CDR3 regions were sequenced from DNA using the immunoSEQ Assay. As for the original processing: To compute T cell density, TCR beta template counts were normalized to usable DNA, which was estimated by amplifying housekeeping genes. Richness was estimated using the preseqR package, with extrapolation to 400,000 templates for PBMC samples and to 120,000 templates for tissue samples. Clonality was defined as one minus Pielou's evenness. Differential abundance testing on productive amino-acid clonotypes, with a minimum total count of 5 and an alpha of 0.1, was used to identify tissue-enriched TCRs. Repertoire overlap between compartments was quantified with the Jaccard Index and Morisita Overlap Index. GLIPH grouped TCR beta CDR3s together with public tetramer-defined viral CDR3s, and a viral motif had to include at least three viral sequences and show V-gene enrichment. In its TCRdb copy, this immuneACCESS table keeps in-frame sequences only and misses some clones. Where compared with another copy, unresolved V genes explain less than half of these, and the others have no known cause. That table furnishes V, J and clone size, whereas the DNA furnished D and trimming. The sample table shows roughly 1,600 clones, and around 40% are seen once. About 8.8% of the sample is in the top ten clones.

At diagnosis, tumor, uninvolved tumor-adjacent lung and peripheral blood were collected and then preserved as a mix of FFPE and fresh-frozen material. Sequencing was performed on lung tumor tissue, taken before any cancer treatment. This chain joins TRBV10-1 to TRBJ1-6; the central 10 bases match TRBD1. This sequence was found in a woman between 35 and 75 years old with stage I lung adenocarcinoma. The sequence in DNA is TGCGCCAGCCGTGGACAGGGGGATTCACCCCTCCACTTT. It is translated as CASRGQGDSPLHF.